This record covers a single T cell receptor (beta chain). Its antigen is undetermined. Blood replicates held 0.5 ug DNA, tumor or normal breast approximately 1.5 ug, two each. The table came from immunoSEQ multiplex PCR; TCRdb's copy has only in-frame clones and leaves some out. The table lists about 36,000 clones, 70% to 80% of them singletons. Germline V lookup: CDR1 SGHNT, CDR2 YYREEE (reference sequence). Trimming removed 4 bases from V and 4 bases from J; junction bases left unmatched: 6. The CDR3 consists of 14 residues. The source of the sample is a study of early stage breast cancer tumors. Study-wide background: Among about twelve ER+/PR+/HER2- tumors, eight were ductal, four lobular.

Study conclusions and caveats: Unsorted bulk genomic DNA sequencing lacked pairing and functional marker data. Enriched TCRB sequences shared across patients were mostly commonly generated sequences.

This receptor was identified in a person in their sixties or seventies with breast cancer. This rearrangement joins TRBV5-4 to TRBJ1-2, with 8 bases aligning to TRBD1. Source material: blood. DNA of the CDR3: TGTGCCAGCAGCCGCACAGGGGGAGGCTATGGCTACACCTTC. Its protein is CASSRTGGGYGYTF.